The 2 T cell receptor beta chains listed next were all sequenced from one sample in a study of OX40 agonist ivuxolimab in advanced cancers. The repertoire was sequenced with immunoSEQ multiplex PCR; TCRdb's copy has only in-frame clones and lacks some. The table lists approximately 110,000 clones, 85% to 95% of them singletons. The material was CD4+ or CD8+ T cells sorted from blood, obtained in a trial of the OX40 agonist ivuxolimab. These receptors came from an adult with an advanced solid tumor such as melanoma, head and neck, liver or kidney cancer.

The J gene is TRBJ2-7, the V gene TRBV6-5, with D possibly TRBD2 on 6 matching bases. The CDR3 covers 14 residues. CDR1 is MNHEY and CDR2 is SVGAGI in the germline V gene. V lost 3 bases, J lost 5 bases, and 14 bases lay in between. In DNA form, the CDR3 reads TGTGCCAGCAGTTATCGGGGGTCGGTGAACGAGCAGTACTTC. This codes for CASSYRGSVNEQYF.

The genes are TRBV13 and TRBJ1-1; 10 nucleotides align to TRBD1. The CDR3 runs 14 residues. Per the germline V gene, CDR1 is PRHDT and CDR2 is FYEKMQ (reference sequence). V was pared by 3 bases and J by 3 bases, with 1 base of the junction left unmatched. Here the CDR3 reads CASSFDRGHTEAFF. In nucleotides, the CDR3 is TGTGCCAGCAGCTTCGACAGGGGGCACACTGAAGCTTTCTTT.